The sequence of this TCR beta chain was determined in a study of cytomegalovirus exposure and HLA in healthy donors. Donors were drawn from the approximately 110-subject validation cohort, separate from the approximately 700-subject first cohort. V lost 7 bases and J lost 3, with 12 bases in between. CDR3 length equals 13 residues. Germline CDR1 LNHDA, CDR2 SQIVND (reference sequence). The data were produced by immunoSEQ multiplex PCR, yet TCRdb's version contains in-frame clones alone and is incomplete. The table lists around 350,000 clones, roughly 88% of them singletons. This TCR was recovered from a young woman in good health and CMV-seronegative. Source material: PBMCs. The chain links TRBV19 to TRBJ1-2; D is ambiguous. The CDR3 nucleotides are TGTGCCAGTACCATACACGATTACTATGGCTACACCTTC. Encoded protein: CASTIHDYYGYTF.